This entry is about one T cell receptor beta chain. What it binds is not known. The PCR contained 60 Vbeta and 13 Jbeta primers. This table comes from immunoSEQ multiplex PCR, and its TCRdb copy is limited to in-frame clones, with some not included. This table holds 150,000 to 200,000 clones, around 76% found once. This record belongs to a study of cytomegalovirus exposure and HLA in healthy donors. Donors consisted of healthy bone marrow donors. The CDR3 covers 15 residues. Germline V CDR1 and CDR2: MNHEY, SVGAGI. Between the trimmed V and J ends, which lost 2 bases and 3 bases, there was a span of 13 bases. Study-wide results and limits: Sequences of the TCR beta chain were said to predict the HLA-A and HLA-B alleles of most subjects accurately. Later work found most CMV-associated TCR beta chains apparently HLA-restricted. The study labeled about 160 TCR beta chains cytomegalovirus-associated.

The TCR comes from a man under 40 in good health and CMV-seronegative. V gene TRBV6-5 combines with J gene TRBJ1-1, with a weak D call TRBD1 (5 bases). Source material: PBMCs. CDR3 nucleotides: TGTGCCAGCAGTTACCAAGGGGTTGCCGACACTGAAGCTTTCTTT. It encodes CASSYQGVADTEAFF.